This passage covers 23 T cell receptor beta chains from one sample sequenced in a study of T cells in Graves' hyperthyroidism and ophthalmopathy. RNA transcripts provided the source from which TCR beta CDR3 regions were amplified. During a first-round RT-PCR of the TCR CDR3, the HTBI primer set was used. One entry per CDR3 protein, called by TCRdb with MiXCR from the multiplex PCR reads. The sample consists of 300,000 to 450,000 distinct CDR3 sequences, around 14% of them appearing once. The sequencing sample was made of blood. These receptors originate from a woman younger than 35 with Graves' hyperthyroidism that later progressed to Graves' ophthalmopathy.

In this sample, this clonotype turned up a few times. The J gene is TRBJ2-7, the V gene TRBV20-1, with TRBD2 matching 11 bases. In germline, CDR1 is DFQATT, CDR2 SNEGSKA (reference sequence). The CDR3 is 14 residues long. The trim removed 5 bases at V and 2 bases at J, leaving 5 bases unmatched. As DNA, the CDR3 is TGCAGTGCTGATGGACTAGCGGGTCCCTACGAGCAGTACTTC. Translating it yields CSADGLAGPYEQYF.

This clonotype was seen ten or more times. The J gene is TRBJ2-1, the V gene TRBV7-9; D gene uncertain. CDR3 length: 12 residues. V was cut by 3 bases and J by 7 bases, with 7 bases left in between. Germline values: CDR1 SEHNR, CDR2 FQNEAQ (reference sequence). The CDR3 coding sequence is TGTGCCAGCAGCTTCCTGGGGAATGAGCAGTTCTTC. Residues: CASSFLGNEQFF. Variable domain in full (rest from reference TRBV7-9 and TRBJ2-1): DTGVSQNPRHKITKRGQNVTFRCDPISEHNRLYWYRQTLGQGPEFLTYFQNEAQLEKSRLLSDRFSAERPKGSFSTLEIQRTEQGDSAMYLCASSFLGNEQFFGPGTRLTVL.

There are many counts of this clonotype. The V and J genes are TRBV18 and TRBJ2-4, with 10 bases lining up with TRBD1. Looked up from germline, CDR1 is KGHSH and CDR2 is LQKENI. After removal of 0 bases from V and 3 bases from J, the junction contained 5 bases not matched to a gene. The CDR3 runs 17 residues. The CDR3 protein is CASSPPGQGIGKNIQYF. The CDR3 nucleotides are TGTGCCAGCTCACCACCGGGACAGGGGATCGGCAAAAACATTCAGTACTTC. Variable domain in full (rest from reference TRBV18 and TRBJ2-4): NAGVMQNPRHLVRRRGQEARLRCSPMKGHSHVYWYRQLPEEGLKFMVYLQKENIIDESGMPKERFSAEFPKEGPSILRIQQVVRGDSAAYFCASSPPGQGIGKNIQYFGAGTRLSVL.

This clonotype was detected ten times or more. For the CDR3, the DNA is TGCGCCAGCAGCTTGGCCTTTGGGACACCCCCTTACAATGAGCAGTTCTTC. Its translation: CASSLAFGTPPYNEQFF. The chain carries TRBV5-1 and TRBJ2-1; D perhaps matches TRBD1 (6 bases). Trimming took 0 bases from V and 4 from J, leaving 17 bases between them. CDR3 length: 17 residues. The germline V gene encodes CDR1 SGHRS and CDR2 YFSETQ.

This clonotype showed up many times. The rearrangement joins TRBV12-3 or TRBV12-4 to TRBJ1-6; unclear D gene. The germline V and J ends were trimmed by 3 bases and 9 bases, with 9 bases remaining between them. The CDR3 runs 13 residues. The chain's CDR3 is CASSFREGSPLHF. DNA of the CDR3: TGTGCCAGCAGTTTTCGGGAAGGTTCACCCCTCCACTTT.

The sample holds a few counts of this clonotype. This chain links TRBV3-1 with TRBJ2-2; D is perhaps TRBD1 or TRBD2 (7 bases each). Trimming stripped 3 bases from V and 6 bases from J, with 11 bases between. The germline CDR1 and CDR2 sequences are LGHDT and YNNKEL (reference sequence). The length of the CDR3 is 14 residues. The CDR3 coding sequence is TGTGCCAGCAGCCACAGGGGGAGGGCCGGGGAGCTGTTTTTT. Its translation: CASSHRGRAGELFF.

This clonotype was observed a few times. The chain links TRBV7-9 to TRBJ2-2; D is uncertain. Trimming left V 5 bases short and J 6 bases short, with 10 bases between. Germline V lookup: CDR1 SEHNR, CDR2 FQNEAQ (reference sequence). The CDR3 extends over 13 amino acids. The CDR3 DNA is TGTGCCAGCAGCCCGACCTATCCCGGGGAGCTGTTTTTT. It is translated as CASSPTYPGELFF.

The rearrangement links TRBV27 to TRBJ2-1, with 9 bases matching TRBD1. The ends lost 3 bases at V and 6 bases at J; junction bases unmatched: 6. Germline V gene sequence: CDR1 MNHEY, CDR2 SMNVEV (reference sequence). This CDR3 region has 15 residues. The CDR3 protein is CASSLGQGGSNEQFF. The CDR3 bases are TGTGCCAGCAGTTTGGGACAGGGAGGTAGCAATGAGCAGTTCTTC.

This clonotype was seen at least ten times. The chain is built from TRBV6-1 and TRBJ2-5; TRBD2 matches at 11 bases. Germline V CDR1 and CDR2: MNHNS, SASEGT. This CDR3 has 14 residues. The junction had 6 bases not matched to a gene; V was cut back by 5 bases and J by 7 bases. CDR3 sequence (DNA): TGTGCCAGCAGTTACGGGCTAGCGGGAGGGACCCAGTACTTC. It is translated as CASSYGLAGGTQYF.

In this sample, this clonotype turned up a few times. The chain joins TRBV5-1 to TRBJ2-2; TRBD2 aligns across 10 bases. CDR3 size: 19 residues. The ends lost 4 bases at V and 6 bases at J; junction bases unmatched: 18. CDR1 is SGHRS, CDR2 YFSETQ, per germline. CDR3 bases: TGCGCCAGCAGCAGTGTGGGGCCGGACGGGCTAGCGGGAGCCGGGGAGCTGTTTTTT. Its translation is CASSSVGPDGLAGAGELFF.

Remarks on this clonotype: A much larger clone lies one base from this, so it may be a read error. The gene calls are TRBV18 and TRBJ2-3; the D is unclear. This CDR3 spans 16 amino acids. V gave up 5 bases and J gave up 1 base, with 16 bases separating them. CDR1 is KGHSH and CDR2 is LQKENI in the germline V gene. CDR3 region: CASSWSAEAGTDTQYF. The CDR3 nucleotides are TGTGCCAGCTCATGGTCGGCAGAAGCTGGCACAGATACGCAGTATTTT.

The chain links TRBV24-1 to TRBJ1-5, with 7 bases identical to TRBD1. Germline-derived CDR1 and CDR2 are KGHDR and SFDVKD. Trimming took 9 bases from V and 5 from J; bases not matched to a gene: 9. This CDR3 has 14 amino acids. In nucleotides, the CDR3 is TGTGCCACCTCCCGCCAGGGGGGAGATCAGCCCCAGCATTTT. This encodes CATSRQGGDQPQHF.

This clonotype was seen at least ten times. The CDR3 is CAISESRVLVGEAFF. DNA of the CDR3: TGTGCCATCAGTGAGTCCAGGGTGCTAGTAGGTGAAGCTTTCTTT. The chain employs TRBV10-3 and TRBJ1-1; perhaps TRBD1 as D (5 bases). The germline V and J ends were trimmed by 0 bases and 7 bases, with 15 bases remaining between them. CDR3 length: 15 residues. Germline V lookup: CDR1 ENHRY, CDR2 SYGVKD.

The sample holds many counts of this clonotype. This sequence joins TRBV6-1 and TRBJ1-1; TRBD1 matches at 9 bases. After removal of 5 bases from V and 5 bases from J, the junction contained 6 bases not matched to a gene. The germline CDR1 and CDR2 sequences are MNHNS and SASEGT. CDR3 size: 14 residues. The CDR3 sequence is CASSIGQGRTEAFF. For the CDR3, the DNA is TGTGCCAGCAGTATTGGACAGGGGAGGACTGAAGCTTTCTTT.

This clonotype was seen more than once but under ten times. The chain is built from TRBV7-9 and TRBJ2-7; TRBD2 matches at 7 bases. CDR1 is SEHNR and CDR2 is FQNEAQ in the germline V gene (reference sequence). Trimming at V came to 5 bases and at J to 6 bases, leaving 7 bases not matched to a gene. This CDR3 has 13 amino acids. As DNA, the CDR3 is TGTGCCAGCAGCCCGCGACCGGGAGGCGAGCAGTACTTC. It translates to CASSPRPGGEQYF.

This clonotype was recorded only once. The gene calls are TRBV28 and TRBJ2-3, with D maybe TRBD2 (5 bases). Deletions cut 4 bases from V and 5 bases from J, with 19 bases between. The CDR3 totals 16 residues. Germline CDR1 and CDR2: MDHEN and SYDVKM. CDR3 coding DNA: TGTGCCAGCAGTTCCAAGCGAGCACCAGAGGGAGATACGCAGTATTTT. Its protein is CASSSKRAPEGDTQYF.

The chain combines TRBV25-1 with TRBJ2-2; D might be TRBD2 (6 bases). This CDR3 is built from 15 residues. Germline CDR1 is MGHDK and CDR2 is SYGVNS. Trimming stripped 8 bases from V and 8 bases from J, with 21 bases between. DNA of the CDR3: TGTGCCAGCTCCAGTGTCGGCGGGGTTGCAGGGGAGCTGTTTTTT. Translation: CASSSVGGVAGELFF.

This clonotype was picked up many times. The chain joins TRBV12-3 or TRBV12-4 to TRBJ2-7, with 9 bases aligning to TRBD1. V gave up 7 bases and J gave up 3 bases; unmatched junction bases: 16. The CDR3 spans 17 residues. The CDR3 nucleotides read TGTGCCAGCACCCCCCCCTGGGCCGGGACAGGGTACTACGAGCAGTACTTC. Its protein is CASTPPWAGTGYYEQYF.

The rearrangement uses TRBV7-9 and TRBJ1-1; 7 nucleotides align to TRBD1. This CDR3 has 13 amino acids. Germline loops: CDR1 SEHNR, CDR2 FQNEAQ (reference sequence). J lost 6 bases, V lost 5 bases, and 6 bases had no gene match. DNA for the CDR3: TGTGCCAGCAGCCAGGGGGTTATCCCTGAAGCTTTCTTT. Translation gives CASSQGVIPEAFF. Based on the CDR3 plus reference TRBV7-9 and TRBJ1-1, the full variable domain is DTGVSQNPRHKITKRGQNVTFRCDPISEHNRLYWYRQTLGQGPEFLTYFQNEAQLEKSRLLSDRFSAERPKGSFSTLEIQRTEQGDSAMYLCASSQGVIPEAFFGQGTRLTVV.

The chain uses TRBV6-1 and TRBJ2-7; 9 bases agree with TRBD1. J gave up 6 bases and V 3 bases, and 6 bases lay outside the gene matches. The germline CDR1 and CDR2 sequences are MNHNS and SASEGT. This CDR3 region has 14 residues. CDR3 coding DNA: TGTGCCAGCAGTGAGGACAGGGGTTTTACCGAGCAGTACTTC. Amino acids: CASSEDRGFTEQYF.

The V and J genes are TRBV7-9 and TRBJ1-4; no clear D. CDR1 and CDR2 (germline): SEHNR, FQNEAQ (reference sequence). V shed 5 bases and J shed 6 bases, with 16 bases lying between them. CDR3 size: 15 residues. Here the CDR3 DNA reads TGTGCCAGCAGCGCGAGGAGTGTTGTTCATGAAAAACTGTTTTTT. This sequence encodes CASSARSVVHEKLFF.

This clonotype was seen many times. The genes are TRBV11-2 and TRBJ2-7, with D possibly being TRBD2 (7 bases). CDR1 and CDR2 (germline): SGHAT, FQNNGV. Trimming stripped 3 bases from V and 5 bases from J, with 14 bases between. The CDR3 runs 14 residues. As DNA, the CDR3 is TGTGCCAGCAGCTTCCCCGGGGGGCTCCACGAGCAGTACTTC. This sequence encodes CASSFPGGLHEQYF.

This clonotype was counted many times. The chain combines TRBV7-2 with TRBJ1-5; D is unclear. Germline V CDR1 and CDR2: SGHTA, FQGNSA. The CDR3 has 13 residues. Trimming shortened V by 5 bases and J by 1 base, and 6 bases separated the two germline ends. The CDR3 region has the DNA TGTGCCAGCAGCGGATCCAGCAATCAGCCCCAGCATTTT. It encodes CASSGSSNQPQHF.